This T cell receptor beta chain was sequenced during a study of T cell changes during pregnancy in multiple sclerosis. With 4 bases clipped from V and 9 bases from J, the junction kept 3 bases outside the gene matches. Germline CDR1 and CDR2: SGHDT and YYEEEE. CDR3 length: 12 amino acids. Profiled with immunoSEQ multiplex PCR; TCRdb holds only in-frame clones, not every one. This repertoire shows about 38,000 clones, around 90% found once; its top ten account for roughly 5%. This chain connects TRBV5-6 to TRBJ2-1; 8 nucleotides agree with TRBD2. The source is a female donor with multiple sclerosis, enrolled in a pregnancy study. Sequenced material: CD8+ T cells from peripheral blood mononuclear cells, taken in the third trimester of pregnancy. CDR3 sequence: CASSPRGGEQFF. In DNA, the CDR3 is TGTGCCAGCAGCCCTCGGGGGGGTGAGCAGTTCTTC.